These 10 T cell receptor beta chains share one sample of origin, sequenced in a study of naive and memory T cell subsets. Both TRBC1 and TRBC2 were covered by a beta constant-region primer of two equimolar oligonucleotides. TCRdb re-called the UMI-ligation and nested PCR reads with MiXCR, one entry per CDR3 protein. The repertoire holds some 100,000 distinct CDR3 sequences, roughly 7% seen once, with roughly 1.6% in the top ten. Sequenced: central memory CD4+ T cells from blood. The receptors were gathered from a human donor in good health.

The rearrangement joins TRBV11-2 to TRBJ2-5; D is perhaps TRBD1 (6 bases). Trimming left V 5 bases short and J 4 bases short, with 11 bases between. This CDR3 is built from 13 residues. CDR1 is SGHAT, CDR2 FQNNGV, per germline. The CDR3 coding sequence is TGTGCCAGCAGCCCGGGACATCGAGAGACCCAGTACTTC. Amino acids: CASSPGHRETQYF.

This clonotype has at least ten counts. The chain uses TRBV4-2 and TRBJ1-4, with D possibly matching TRBD1 (6 bases). With 1 base removed from V and 6 bases from J, the gap between germline ends came to 12 bases. CDR3 length: 15 amino acids. Germline V gene sequence: CDR1 LGHNA, CDR2 YNFKEQ. Written as DNA, the CDR3 is TGTGCCAGCAGCCAAGGGACAGAACTTTATGAAAAACTGTTTTTT. Its protein product is CASSQGTELYEKLFF.

This clonotype showed up many times. The chain links TRBV7-2 to TRBJ1-6, with D uncertain. V lost 2 bases and J 8 bases, leaving 13 bases between the germline ends. The CDR3 runs to 15 residues. Germline CDR1 is SGHTA and CDR2 is FQGNSA. The CDR3 region is CASSLITLTDSPLHF. CDR3 bases: TGTGCCAGCAGCTTAATAACTCTTACGGATTCACCCCTCCACTTT.

The sample holds a few counts of this clonotype. This CDR3 reads CASSPTGGLETQYF. The CDR3 DNA reads TGCGCCAGCAGCCCGACAGGGGGTCTGGAGACCCAGTACTTC. The chain recombines TRBV4-3 with TRBJ2-5; 9 bases fit TRBD1. The CDR3 spans 14 residues. Germline CDR1 is LGHNA and CDR2 is YSLEER. With V trimmed by 4 bases and J by 5 bases, 5 bases remained unmatched.

This clonotype ranks as medium-sized. The chain carries TRBV20-1 and TRBJ2-3; no reliable D call. The CDR3 covers 11 residues. CDR1 is DFQATT, CDR2 SNEGSKA, per germline (reference sequence). With 6 bases removed from V and 5 bases from J, the gap between germline ends came to 9 bases. In nucleotides, the CDR3 is TGCAGTGCCAACACTGGAGATACGCAGTATTTT. Translation: CSANTGDTQYF.

This rearrangement joins TRBV14 to TRBJ2-7; TRBD1 might be the D (6 bases). The CDR3 contains 14 residues. Trimming removed 4 bases at V and 3 bases at J, with 13 bases between. CDR1 SGHDN and CDR2 FVKESK come from the germline V gene. The CDR3 DNA reads TGTGCCAGCAGCCCCCTGGGGGCGGGCTACGAGCAGTACTTC. It is translated as CASSPLGAGYEQYF.

This clonotype was observed at least ten times. The CDR3 DNA sequence: TGTGCCAGCAGCCTAGGACAGGGGGCTCTAGGGCCCCAGCATTTT. Translation: CASSLGQGALGPQHF. The chain employs TRBV28 and TRBJ1-5, with 11 bases that match TRBD1. Losses at the gene ends were 6 bases for V and 9 bases for J; bases not matched to a gene: 10. The germline V gene encodes CDR1 MDHEN and CDR2 SYDVKM. The CDR3 loop spans 15 amino acids.

The table lists this clonotype with many counts. This chain links TRBV27 with TRBJ2-1, with 10 bases aligning to TRBD2. The germline CDR1 and CDR2 sequences are MNHEY and SMNVEV (reference sequence). The CDR3 has 15 amino acids. V shed 7 bases, J shed 4 bases, and the junction held 7 bases outside the gene matches. CDR3 in DNA: TGTGCCAGCAAACAAGGACTAGCGGTTTACAATGAGCAGTTCTTC. It translates to CASKQGLAVYNEQFF.

V usage is TRBV9 and J usage is TRBJ2-1, with D tentatively TRBD2 (5 bases). The germline V gene has CDR1 SGDLS and CDR2 YYNGEE. The CDR3 contains 15 residues. Trimming left V 0 bases short and J 4 bases short, with 11 bases between. Written as DNA, the CDR3 is TGTGCCAGCAGCGTAGGCCCAGGCGGGTACAATGAGCAGTTCTTC. Protein sequence: CASSVGPGGYNEQFF.

This clonotype was seen more than once but under ten times. The chain joins TRBV19 to TRBJ2-1, with D perhaps matching TRBD1 (5 bases). The CDR3 totals 16 residues. V lost 5 bases and J lost 2, with 16 bases in between. Germline CDR1 LNHDA, CDR2 SQIVND (reference sequence). The DNA of the CDR3 is TGTGCCAGTAGTCCTTTGGGGAAGGGGACCTACAATGAGCAGTTCTTC. This codes for CASSPLGKGTYNEQFF.